This T cell receptor beta chain was sequenced for a study of tumor-infiltrating lymphocytes in primary liver carcinoma. Both RNA and DNA were isolated together from about 20-30 mg of bulk tissue that had not been sorted. This CDR3 is 15 amino acids long. Germline V gene sequence: CDR1 DFQATT, CDR2 SNEGSKA (reference sequence). Worth noting for this clonotype: A single base separates this from a much larger clone, so it may be a read error.

Starting from roughly 540 ng of total RNA, TCR beta cDNA was produced with a primer in the constant region. Three nested multiplex PCR rounds, a slightly modified ARM-PCR method, built the TCR beta libraries. The first two PCR rounds used TRBV1-TRBV30 forward primers with a C-beta reverse primer, nine to ten cycles each. TCRdb reanalysed the multiplex PCR reads using MiXCR and keeps one entry per CDR3 protein. Of approximately 40,000 distinct CDR3 sequences detected, roughly 80% appear once; the ten largest clones hold 15% to 20%. The gene calls are TRBV20-1 and TRBJ1-5; D is possibly TRBD1 (5 bases). This sequence was found in a man in his forties with primary liver carcinoma and hepatitis B virus infection. Specimen: liver tumor tissue from sampling region 4. The subset was: tumor region T4, right-lateral pole. CDR3 in amino acids: CTARESGHSDQPQHF. As DNA, the CDR3 is TGCACTGCTAGAGAGTCCGGACACTCTGATCAGCCCCAGCATTTT.